The source of this T cell receptor beta chain is a study of shared clonotypes between healthy human individuals. TCRdb keeps only in-frame clones here, not all; method: immunoSEQ multiplex PCR. The sample holds some 1,400,000 clones, 95% to 97% seen once. Trimming took 0 bases from V and 6 from J, leaving 7 bases between them. Germline CDR1 reads SGHAT; CDR2 reads FQNNGV. CDR3 length: 13 amino acids. Concerning this clone: The antigen remains unidentified.

Broader study findings: Among donors, clonotype sharing was expected to be affected by sequencing depth.

The chain joins TRBV11-2 to TRBJ2-3; D remains unclear. The sequencing sample was made of naive CD4+ T cells sorted from blood. Specified subset: CD45RA+ positively selected. The clonotype originates from a man aged 25-45 years in good health. The CDR3 loop is CASSLDYGDTQYF. DNA for the CDR3: TGTGCCAGCAGCTTAGATTACGGGGATACGCAGTATTTT.